A selection of T cell receptor beta chains follows, all from one sample in a study of T cell responses to AZD1222 COVID-19 vaccine. Clones were read by immunoSEQ multiplex PCR, and TCRdb kept only the in-frame ones, dropping some. This table has roughly 130,000 clones, around 91% appearing once. The specimen comprised peripheral blood, sampled on day 0 of AZD1222 vaccination. Receptors were obtained from an adult in good health. The CDR3 runs from the conserved cysteine through the conserved F or W. D genes are given only for firm matches. Size tells how often a clone was seen (once, few, many) or the class of an expanded clone, and some rows leave it out.

TRBD2 TRBJ2-2 TRBV24-1 . CATSDHPGTITTGELFF TGTGCCACCAGTGATCACCCCGGGACTATAACAACCGGGGAGCTGTTTTTT
TRBD2 TRBJ2-1 TRBV7-2 . CASSHTSGNNEQFF TGTGCCAGCAGTCATACTAGCGGAAACAATGAGCAGTTCTTC
. TRBJ1-4 TRBV20-1 . CSASPNEKLFF TGCAGTGCTAGCCCTAATGAAAAACTGTTTTTT
TRBD1 TRBJ1-2 TRBV7-8 . CASSLGPGDRGGFYGYTF TGTGCCAGCAGCTTAGGGCCCGGGGACAGGGGGGGCTTCTATGGCTACACCTTC
TRBD1 TRBJ1-2 TRBV28 . CASSRQGATTNYGYTF TGTGCCAGCAGCCGTCAGGGGGCGACTACTAACTATGGCTACACCTTC
TRBD1 TRBJ1-2 TRBV19 . CASGSQGARGGYTF TGTGCCAGTGGTTCTCAGGGGGCACGGGGTGGCTACACCTTC
TRBD2 TRBJ2-1 TRBV28 . CASSSGGTINEQFF TGTGCCAGCAGCTCGGGAGGGACCATCAATGAGCAGTTCTTC
. TRBJ1-5 TRBV7-3 few CASSGGAGQPQHF TGTGCCAGCAGCGGAGGGGCGGGTCAGCCCCAGCATTTT
. TRBJ1-6 TRBV7-2 once CASSPNRKYSPLHF TGTGCCAGCAGCCCCAACCGTAAATACTCACCCCTCCACTTT
TRBD2 TRBJ2-7 TRBV5-1 . CASSLSASGYEQYF TGCGCCAGCAGCTTGTCGGCTAGCGGCTACGAGCAGTACTTC
. TRBJ1-1 TRBV27 few CASSPFWAGEVTEAFF TGTGCCAGCAGTCCCTTTTGGGCCGGAGAGGTGACTGAAGCTTTCTTT
TRBD1 TRBJ2-1 TRBV5-1 . CASSTGTGAYNEQFF TGCGCCAGCAGCACCGGGACAGGGGCGTACAATGAGCAGTTCTTC
. TRBJ1-3 TRBV7-3 . CASSLSGGSGNTIYF TGTGCCAGCAGCTTGAGCGGGGGCTCTGGAAACACCATATATTTT
TRBD2 TRBJ2-7 TRBV14 . CASSHDSGLAGGVYEQYF TGTGCCAGCAGCCACGACTCGGGACTAGCGGGAGGAGTATACGAGCAGTACTTC
. TRBJ1-3 TRBV7-3 once CASSSGSSGNTIYF TGTGCCAGCAGTTCAGGAAGCTCTGGAAACACCATATATTTT
TRBD1 TRBJ1-4 TRBV5-1 . CASSLGQGNTNEKLFF TGCGCCAGCAGCTTGGGACAGGGGAATACTAATGAAAAACTGTTTTTT
. TRBJ1-5 TRBV7-2 . CASSSEGSSNQPQHF TGTGCCAGCAGCTCCGAGGGGAGCAGTAATCAGCCCCAGCATTTT
. TRBJ1-3 TRBV28 once CASSLTGALATIYF TGTGCCAGCAGTCTGACTGGCGCACTGGCCACCATATATTTT
TRBD1 TRBJ1-1 TRBV6-5 . CASRRTGQKVAFF TGTGCCAGCAGACGAACGGGACAGAAGGTAGCTTTCTTT
. TRBJ1-2 TRBV9 once CASSVAGPTETRRDGYTF TGTGCCAGCAGCGTAGCCGGACCTACCGAAACTCGGCGGGATGGCTACACCTTC
. TRBJ2-3 TRBV4-3 few CASSQVGSLTSTDTQYF TGCGCCAGCAGCCAAGTGGGCAGCCTTACTAGCACAGATACGCAGTATTTT
. TRBJ2-6 TRBV27 few CASSPGTGSGANVLTF TGTGCCAGCAGTCCCGGGACTGGCTCTGGGGCCAACGTCCTGACTTTC
TRBD1 TRBJ1-6 TRBV9 . CASSLGQDYNSPLHF TGTGCCAGCAGTCTCGGACAGGATTATAATTCACCCCTCCACTTT
. TRBJ1-3 TRBV19 . CASSRTKLGNTIYF TGTGCCAGTAGTAGGACAAAGTTAGGAAACACCATATATTTT
. TRBJ1-6 TRBV4-1 . CASSRLTPNSPLHF TGCGCCAGCAGCCGGCTAACACCTAATTCACCCCTCCACTTT
. TRBJ2-4 TRBV6-5 . CASSFRGNIQYF TGTGCCAGCAGTTTCCGCGGAAACATTCAGTACTTC
. TRBJ2-7 TRBV23-1 once CASSQTGQFSYEQYF TGCGCCAGCAGTCAAACAGGCCAGTTCTCCTACGAGCAGTACTTC
TRBD1 TRBJ1-5 TRBV27 . CASSPGTGVNQPQHF TGTGCCAGCAGTCCGGGGACAGGGGTCAATCAGCCCCAGCATTTT
TRBD1 TRBJ1-1 TRBV18 . CASQGEEAFF TGTGCCAGCCAGGGGGAAGAAGCTTTCTTT
. TRBJ2-7 TRBV11-2 . CASSLDPSSYEQYF TGTGCCAGCAGCTTAGACCCGAGCTCCTACGAGCAGTACTTC
TRBD1 TRBJ1-1 TRBV6-6 . CASTYRGTGTTEAFF TGTGCCAGCACCTACAGGGGGACAGGGACAACTGAAGCTTTCTTT
TRBD1 TRBJ1-1 TRBV5-1 . CASSRTGITEAFF TGCGCCAGCAGCCGGACAGGGATCACTGAAGCTTTCTTT
. TRBJ1-2 TRBV24-1 once CATSDGLTNNYGYTF TGTGCCACCAGTGATGGCTTGACAAACAACTATGGCTACACCTTC
. TRBJ2-5 TRBV19 . CASSGLGGLGQETQYF TGTGCCAGTAGTGGACTCGGGGGCTTAGGGCAAGAGACCCAGTACTTC
TRBD1 TRBJ1-2 TRBV7-3 . CASSLKPGTGDGYTF TGTGCCAGCAGCCTGAAACCCGGGACAGGGGACGGCTACACCTTC
. TRBJ2-3 TRBV9 . CASSVVPLAAAGVDTQYF TGTGCCAGCAGCGTAGTGCCCCTTGCTGCCGCGGGTGTAGATACGCAGTATTTT
. TRBJ2-2 TRBV27 . CASSLGSAGELFF TGTGCCAGCAGTTTAGGATCGGCCGGGGAGCTGTTTTTT
. TRBJ1-2 TRBV11-1 . CASSLGPQDGYTF TGTGCCAGCAGCTTAGGTCCGCAAGATGGCTACACCTTC
. TRBJ2-5 TRBV5-6 . CASSLSRGGRETQYF TGTGCCAGCAGCTTGTCGAGGGGGGGCCGGGAGACCCAGTACTTC
. TRBJ2-1 TRBV1 . CTSSQDPRQGRSSYNEQFF TGCACCAGCAGCCAAGATCCCCGTCAAGGTAGGAGCTCCTACAATGAGCAGTTCTTC
. TRBJ2-3 TRBV29-1 . CSVADGTDTQYF TGCAGCGTCGCCGACGGCACAGATACGCAGTATTTT
. TRBJ1-2 TRBV4-2 . CASSQDFAGLRNYGYTF TGTGCCAGCAGCCAAGACTTTGCGGGGCTCCGCAACTATGGCTACACCTTC
. TRBJ2-7 TRBV28 . CASTPLGEGYEQYF TGTGCCAGCACCCCACTCGGGGAAGGCTACGAGCAGTACTTC
. TRBJ2-7 TRBV7-8 . CASSNGGDSEQYF TGTGCCAGCAGCAACGGAGGGGATAGCGAGCAGTACTTC
TRBD1 TRBJ2-7 TRBV4-2 few CASSQEEQGGYEQYF TGTGCCAGCAGCCAAGAGGAACAGGGGGGTTACGAGCAGTACTTC
TRBD2 TRBJ2-1 TRBV27 . CASSTLAGVVSYNEQFF TGTGCCAGCAGTACCTTAGCGGGAGTGGTTTCCTACAATGAGCAGTTCTTC
. TRBJ1-2 TRBV5-1 . CASSLGVTYGYTF TGCGCCAGCAGCTTGGGGGTGACCTATGGCTACACCTTC
. TRBJ1-2 TRBV28 . CASNRLTGGYTF TGTGCCAGCAACCGTCTAACCGGGGGCTACACCTTC
. TRBJ2-1 TRBV5-1 . CASSLESYNEQFF TGCGCCAGCAGCTTGGAATCATACAATGAGCAGTTCTTC